What follows describes a single T cell receptor (beta chain). The data derive from a study of blood T cell repertoires in COVID-19. Profiling relied on immunoSEQ multiplex PCR, and the TCRdb table lists in-frame clones only, not all of them. The profile shows some 320,000 clones, 80% to 90% of them singletons. V shed 2 bases, J shed 5 bases, and the junction held 9 bases outside the gene matches. The CDR3 has 18 residues. Germline assignment: CDR1 SGHVS and CDR2 FQNEAQ. What was sequenced was PBMCs or T cells enriched from blood (not recorded which). This chain connects TRBV7-8 to TRBJ2-1; 13 nucleotides match TRBD2. The receptor's source is a woman aged 30 to 39 who had recovered from COVID-19. In nucleotides, the CDR3 is TGTGCCAGCAGCTTATTACTAGCGGGGGGGCGATCCCACAATGAGCAGTTCTTC. It specifies CASSLLLAGGRSHNEQFF.